This entry lists 31 T cell receptor beta chains sequenced from one sample in a study of blood T cells in healthy people across ages (dated by TCRdb to between 2014 and 2016). Library creation used 5' RACE. The run used an Illumina HiSeq 2500. The second PCR ran for roughly 6 to 11 cycles and used a J-beta primer mix along with a sample-barcoded 5' primer. TCRdb handled the public reads itself, with Q25 trimming in fastp and clone calling in MiXCR, and kept productive beta chains. CDR3 protein duplicates are merged, each entry listing the most common genes and DNA. This sample comprises about 1.6 million distinct CDR3 sequences, roughly 30% of them detected only once. In total, the top ten clones hold 11% of the sample. Sequencing was performed on blood. The source of these receptors is a woman between 25 and 40 years old in good health.

The chain combines TRBV29-1 with TRBJ2-5; D possibly matches TRBD1 or TRBD2 (5 bases each). Germline V CDR1 and CDR2: SQVTM, ANQGSEA. Trimming shortened V by 0 bases and J by 7 bases, and 6 bases separated the two germline ends. This CDR3 has 11 residues. This chain's CDR3 is CSVEDGGTQYF. The CDR3 region has the DNA TGCAGCGTTGAAGATGGGGGGACCCAGTACTTC.

This clonotype has only a few counts. The chain is built from TRBV11-2 and TRBJ2-5, with a tentative D call TRBD1 (6 bases). The V gene's germline CDR1 is SGHAT and CDR2 FQNNGV. The length of the CDR3 is 15 residues. V lost 6 bases to trimming and J lost 5 bases, with 19 bases between them. The CDR3 spells CASRPGQTVLETQYF. The CDR3 DNA sequence: TGTGCCAGCAGACCTGGACAGACGGTACTCGAGACCCAGTACTTC.

The CDR3: CASSLDPGREGSSYNEQFF. In DNA form, the CDR3 reads TGCGCCAGCAGCTTGGACCCGGGGCGGGAGGGGAGCTCCTACAATGAGCAGTTCTTC. The V and J genes are TRBV5-1 and TRBJ2-1; 9 positions agree with TRBD2. In germline, CDR1 is SGHRS, CDR2 YFSETQ. The CDR3 runs to 19 residues. Germline trimming cut 0 bases from V and 0 bases from J; bases unmatched to any gene: 10.

The rearrangement links TRBV28 to TRBJ2-3; D is possibly TRBD1 or TRBD2 (5 bases each). The CDR3 runs 16 residues. Between the trimmed V and J ends, which lost 3 bases and 3 bases, there was a span of 16 bases. Germline values: CDR1 MDHEN, CDR2 SYDVKM. The CDR3 spells CASSFSQGAFTDTQYF. In DNA form, the CDR3 reads TGTGCCAGCAGTTTTTCCCAGGGAGCCTTTACAGATACGCAGTATTTT.

In this sample, this clonotype turned up many times. The V gene is TRBV20-1, the J gene TRBJ2-7; the D gene is possibly TRBD2 (6 bases). The CDR3 spans 13 residues. V was pared by 6 bases and J by 7 bases, with 19 bases between. Germline V gene lookup returns CDR1 DFQATT and CDR2 SNEGSKA (reference sequence). DNA of the CDR3: TGCAGTGCAAACCGGGACTTGTACGAAGAGCAGTACTTC. Residues: CSANRDLYEEQYF.

The chain joins TRBV3-1 to TRBJ2-5; 9 bases agree with TRBD2. Germline lookup yields CDR1 LGHDT and CDR2 YNNKEL (reference sequence). With 2 bases clipped from V and 4 bases from J, the junction kept 5 bases outside the gene matches. The CDR3 extends over 15 amino acids. CDR3 sequence (DNA): TGTGCCAGCAGCCAATCGACAGCGGGAGGAGAGACCCAGTACTTC. It translates to CASSQSTAGGETQYF.

The J gene is TRBJ2-1, the V gene TRBV15; tentative D call: TRBD1 (6 bases). V lost 1 base, J lost 8 bases, and 15 bases lay in between. This CDR3 is 15 amino acids long. Germline CDR1 reads LNHNV; CDR2 reads YYDKDF (reference sequence). The chain's CDR3 is CATSRAQGTLDEQFF. The DNA for the CDR3 is TGTGCCACCAGCAGAGCACAGGGCACTCTGGATGAGCAGTTCTTC.

The chain uses TRBV7-2 and TRBJ2-1, with D perhaps TRBD1 or TRBD2 (5 bases each). The J call may be faulty, since TRBJ2-7 better matches the DNA end. Germline CDR1 and CDR2: SGHTA and FQGNSA. The CDR3 loop spans 15 amino acids. The CDR3 loop reads CASSRTGRRYYEQYF. For the CDR3, the DNA is TGTGCCAGCAGCAGAACGGGACGCCGATACTACGAGCAGTACTTC.

The V and J genes are TRBV19 and TRBJ2-1; D is unresolved. The V and J ends lost 6 bases and 5 bases respectively, with 11 bases between them. This CDR3 has 13 residues. CDR1 LNHDA and CDR2 SQIVND come from the germline V gene (reference sequence). The CDR3, as DNA: TGTGCCAGTAGCAAACTCGGAGACAATGAGCAGTTCTTC. It specifies CASSKLGDNEQFF.

The V and J genes are TRBV5-1 and TRBJ1-1; D is possibly TRBD1 (5 bases). This CDR3 has 15 amino acids. V lost 0 bases and J lost 3, with 12 bases in between. Germline loops: CDR1 SGHRS, CDR2 YFSETQ. The CDR3 DNA follows: TGCGCCAGCAGCTTGGCCGGGACGGACCACACTGAAGCTTTCTTT. This gives the protein CASSLAGTDHTEAFF.

The rearrangement joins TRBV20-1 to TRBJ2-1; D not resolved. CDR1 is DFQATT, CDR2 SNEGSKA, per germline (reference sequence). Between the trimmed V and J ends, which lost 3 bases and 7 bases, there was a span of 13 bases. The CDR3 length is 13 residues. CDR3 sequence: CSARALGKNEQFF. The CDR3 DNA is TGCAGTGCTAGGGCCTTGGGGAAGAATGAGCAGTTCTTC.

This chain links TRBV12-3 or TRBV12-4 with TRBJ1-1; D is uncertain. The V end was cut by 5 bases, the J end by 4 bases, with 11 bases between. The CDR3 extends over 13 amino acids. This CDR3 is CASSRTESTEAFF. In nucleotides, the CDR3 is TGTGCCAGCAGTCGCACAGAGAGCACTGAAGCTTTCTTT.

This chain uses TRBV5-4 with TRBJ2-7; perhaps TRBD1 as D (6 bases). V was pared by 2 bases and J by 5 bases, with 14 bases between. The CDR3 covers 14 residues. Germline CDR1 is SGHNT and CDR2 is YYREEE (reference sequence). The CDR3 DNA sequence: TGTGCCAGCAGCTTCACGTCAGGGGACAACGAGCAGTACTTC. Amino acid sequence: CASSFTSGDNEQYF.

J is TRBJ2-4 and V is TRBV16; weak D call: TRBD1 (6 bases). The CDR3 is 13 residues long. The germline V gene encodes CDR1 KGHSY and CDR2 FQNENV. V shed 2 bases and J shed 13 bases, with 15 bases lying between them. The CDR3 bases are TGTGCCAGCAGCCAAGGGGGCAGGGACGGGCAGTACTTC. This encodes CASSQGGRDGQYF.

J is TRBJ2-3 and V is TRBV20-1, with D unresolved. The germline CDR1 and CDR2 sequences are DFQATT and SNEGSKA (reference sequence). V was shortened by 6 bases and J by 2 bases, with 18 bases between the two germline ends. CDR3 length: 15 residues. The CDR3 bases are TGCAGTGCCACTCCCCGGCGGATCCTCACAGATACGCAGTATTTT. As protein: CSATPRRILTDTQYF.

The rearrangement links TRBV27 to TRBJ2-7, with 9 bases lining up with TRBD2. CDR3 size: 15 residues. V gave up 5 bases and J gave up 0 bases; unmatched junction bases: 5. Germline V gene sequence: CDR1 MNHEY, CDR2 SMNVEV (reference sequence). CDR3 bases: TGTGCCAGCAGTCACGCGGGAGGGAGCTCCTACGAGCAGTACTTC. This sequence encodes CASSHAGGSSYEQYF.

The chain uses TRBV29-1 and TRBJ2-7; TRBD1 or TRBD2 may be the D gene (5 bases each). Trimming removed 5 bases at V and 7 bases at J, with 18 bases between. The CDR3 is 13 amino acids. In germline, CDR1 is SQVTM, CDR2 ANQGSEA. CDR3 region: CSVTSGAGYEQYF. In DNA form, the CDR3 reads TGCAGCGTTACGTCCGGGGCAGGTTATGAGCAGTACTTC.

This rearrangement joins TRBV27 to TRBJ1-2; D remains unclear. CDR1 is MNHEY, CDR2 SMNVEV, per germline (reference sequence). The germline V and J ends were trimmed by 5 bases and 8 bases, with 15 bases remaining between them. The CDR3 covers 13 residues. The CDR3 sequence: CASSPRGGGGYTF. CDR3 in DNA: TGTGCCAGCAGTCCTCGAGGAGGTGGCGGCTACACCTTC.

The sample holds many counts of this clonotype. The gene calls are TRBV2 and TRBJ2-3; D gene unclear. The CDR3 has 13 amino acids. CDR1 is SNHLY and CDR2 is FYNNEI in the germline V gene. V was pared by 7 bases and J by 2 bases, with 10 bases between. The CDR3 DNA follows: TGTGCCAGCATGCCCCCTTTCACAGATACGCAGTATTTT. This sequence encodes CASMPPFTDTQYF.

The chain links TRBV20-1 to TRBJ2-5; either TRBD1 or TRBD2 may supply D (5 bases each). The CDR3 has 13 residues. Looked up from germline, CDR1 is DFQATT and CDR2 is SNEGSKA (reference sequence). V shed 6 bases and J shed 4 bases, with 15 bases lying between them. Written as DNA, the CDR3 is TGCAGTGCGACACCGGGGCCGGGAGAGACCCAGTACTTC. Protein product: CSATPGPGETQYF.

This chain links TRBV11-2 with TRBJ2-5; D gene ambiguous. This CDR3 comprises 14 residues. Germline V gene data show CDR1 as SGHAT and CDR2 as FQNNGV. V was shortened by 5 bases and J by 1 base, with 11 bases between the two germline ends. The CDR3 spells CASSLIRFQETQYF. CDR3 nucleotide sequence: TGTGCCAGCAGCCTTATTAGGTTCCAAGAGACCCAGTACTTC. Full variable domain (remainder filled in from reference TRBV11-2 and TRBJ2-5): EAGVAQSPRYKIIEKRQSVAFWCNPISGHATLYWYQQILGQGPKLLIQFQNNGVVDDSQLPKDRFSAERLKGVDSTLKIQPAKLEDSAVYLCASSLIRFQETQYFGPGTRLLVL.

There are a few counts of this clonotype. The chain's CDR3 is CSGTSGTYNEQFF. CDR3 sequence (DNA): TGCAGTGGGACTAGCGGGACCTACAATGAGCAGTTCTTC. This chain joins TRBV20-1 and TRBJ2-1, with 12 nucleotides matching TRBD2. This CDR3 comprises 13 residues. In germline, CDR1 is DFQATT, CDR2 SNEGSKA (reference sequence). V was clipped by 7 bases and J by 2 bases; unmatched bases: 0.

This chain joins TRBV12-3 or TRBV12-4 and TRBJ2-5; D remains unclear. This CDR3 is built from 15 residues. V was pared by 5 bases and J by 2 bases, with 15 bases between. CDR3 in amino acids: CASSLAVCSQETQYF. CDR3 nucleotides: TGTGCCAGCAGTCTCGCGGTGTGCTCACAAGAGACCCAGTACTTC.

This clonotype was recorded once. V is TRBV11-3 and J is TRBJ2-1; D is undetermined. The V end lost 3 bases, the J end lost 0 bases, and 15 bases lay between the germline ends. Germline V gene sequence: CDR1 SGHNT, CDR2 YENEEA. The CDR3 loop spans 17 amino acids. CDR3 protein: CASSLMGKISSYNEQFF. The CDR3 coding sequence is TGTGCCAGCAGCTTGATGGGCAAGATAAGCTCCTACAATGAGCAGTTCTTC.

This clonotype was picked up many times. This chain connects TRBV29-1 to TRBJ2-3; D unclear. V was trimmed by 5 bases and J by 6 bases, leaving 15 bases between them. CDR1 is SQVTM and CDR2 is ANQGSEA in the germline V gene. The CDR3 covers 13 residues. The CDR3 sequence: CSVRTSKSDTQYF. CDR3 DNA: TGCAGCGTTAGGACCTCAAAGTCGGATACGCAGTATTTT.

This clonotype occurred a few times. The V call is TRBV5-1, the J call TRBJ1-1, with a possible D match to TRBD1 (5 bases). The length of the CDR3 is 15 residues. V was pared by 3 bases and J by 1 base, with 13 bases between. Germline values: CDR1 SGHRS, CDR2 YFSETQ. The chain's CDR3 is CASSSTTASNTEAFF. For the CDR3, the DNA is TGCGCCAGCAGCTCAACGACAGCATCGAACACTGAAGCTTTCTTT.

This clonotype has ten or more counts. This chain connects TRBV29-1 to TRBJ1-2; D is undetermined. This CDR3 spans 11 amino acids. Between the trimmed V and J ends, which lost 4 bases and 7 bases, there was a span of 10 bases. Per the germline V gene, CDR1 is SQVTM and CDR2 is ANQGSEA. The DNA for the CDR3 is TGCAGCGTTGGAAGGGATCGTGGCTACACCTTC. Protein sequence: CSVGRDRGYTF.

This clonotype was picked up a small number of times. At one end, the junction sequence differs from germline, possibly due to a read error. The J gene is TRBJ1-4, the V gene TRBV25-1, with a tentative D call TRBD1 (5 bases). Germline loops: CDR1 MGHDK, CDR2 SYGVNS. CDR3 length: 13 residues. This CDR3 reads CASSRGIGEKLFF. DNA for the CDR3: TGTGCCAGCAGTCGGGGGATCGGTGAAAAGCTGTTTTTT.

In its sample, this clonotype was seen a few times. The chain couples TRBV12-3 or TRBV12-4 to TRBJ1-1; D is possibly TRBD1 (6 bases). This CDR3 region has 15 residues. With 6 bases removed from V and 1 base from J, the gap between germline ends came to 15 bases. Here the CDR3 reads CASSASGTRNTEAFF. As DNA, the CDR3 is TGTGCCAGCAGCGCATCCGGGACAAGGAACACTGAAGCTTTCTTT.

This clonotype was observed a single time. A much larger clone is a single base away; this may be a read error. The V and J genes are TRBV7-6 and TRBJ2-3, with 10 positions matching TRBD1. The CDR3 is 16 amino acids. Germline V CDR1 and CDR2: SGHVS, FNYEAQ. CDR3 in amino acids: CTSSPRTGGDTDTQYF. The CDR3 DNA reads TGTACCAGCAGCCCTAGGACAGGGGGTGACACAGATACGCAGTATTTT. Full variable domain (remainder filled in from reference TRBV7-6 and TRBJ2-3): GAGVSQSPRYKVTKRGQDVALRCDPISGHVSLYWYRQALGQGPEFLTYFNYEAQQDKSGLPNDRFSAERPEGSISTLTIQRTEQRDSAMYRCTSSPRTGGDTDTQYFGPGTRLTVL.

The chain joins TRBV3-1 to TRBJ2-1, with 7 bases matching TRBD2. This CDR3 contains 14 residues. Germline-derived CDR1 and CDR2 are LGHDT and YNNKEL (reference sequence). After removal of 5 bases from V and 7 bases from J, the junction contained 8 bases not matched to a gene. CDR3 amino acids: CASSGSWGGNEQFF. DNA of the CDR3: TGTGCCAGCAGCGGGTCGTGGGGGGGGAATGAGCAGTTCTTC.